Sequencing of this TCR beta chain was carried out in a study of metastatic and nonmetastatic thyroid tumors. TCRdb recomputed clones from the PCR reads via MiXCR. The sample includes tens of thousands of clones, under 30% of them seen just once. This clone has only a few counts. The sample has other DNA sequences that encode this CDR3 too. V lost 3 bases and J lost 6, with 18 bases in between. The V gene's germline CDR1 is DFQATT and CDR2 SNEGSKA (reference sequence). This CDR3 is built from 14 residues. Thyroid surgery took place with no prior treatment in any patient. Sequenced: blood. The source of this sequence is a male donor with papillary thyroid cancer or a benign thyroid nodule (not recorded which). Some clones in this sample may be carry-over from other donors' samples. The chain carries TRBV20-1 and TRBJ2-7, with D maybe TRBD2 (7 bases). For the CDR3, the DNA is TGCAGTGCTAGGGAAGGGGGAGGGCCTGGCGAGCAGTACTTC. Residues: CSAREGGGPGEQYF.